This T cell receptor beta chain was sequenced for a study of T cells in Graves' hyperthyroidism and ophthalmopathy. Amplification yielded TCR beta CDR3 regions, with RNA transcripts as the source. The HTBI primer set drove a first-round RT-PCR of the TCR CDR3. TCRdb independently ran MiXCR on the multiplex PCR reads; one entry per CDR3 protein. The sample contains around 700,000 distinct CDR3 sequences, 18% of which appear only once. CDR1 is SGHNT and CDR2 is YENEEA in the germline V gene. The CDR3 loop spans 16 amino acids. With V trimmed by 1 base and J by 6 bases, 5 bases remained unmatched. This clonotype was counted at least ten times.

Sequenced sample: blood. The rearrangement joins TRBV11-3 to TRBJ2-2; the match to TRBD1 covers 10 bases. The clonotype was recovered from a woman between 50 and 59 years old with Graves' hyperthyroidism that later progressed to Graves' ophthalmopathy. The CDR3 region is CASSLGGTGVPGELFF. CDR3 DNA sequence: TGTGCCAGCAGCTTAGGAGGGACAGGGGTTCCCGGGGAGCTGTTTTTT. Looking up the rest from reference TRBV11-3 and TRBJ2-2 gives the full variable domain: EAGVVQSPRYKIIEKKQPVAFWCNPISGHNTLYWYLQNLGQGPELLIRYENEEAVDDSQLPKDRFSAERLKGVDSTLKIQPAELGDSAVYLCASSLGGTGVPGELFFGEGSRLTVL.